This TCR beta chain was captured by sequencing in a study of vaccination and CD4 T cells after COVID-19. At the level of the study: Median time from second vaccine dose to sampling was roughly 76 days (14 to 241).

At the Johns Hopkins FTIC core, DNA taken from cultured CD4+ T cells was sequenced by way of the Oncomine TCR Beta short-read assay. One entry per CDR3 protein results from TCRdb running MiXCR on the PCR reads. The sample has about 6,800 distinct CDR3 sequences; roughly four fifths are singletons. Treatment denoted: approximately nine-day PBMC culture with coronavirus spike peptide pools or control peptides (ViraFEST assay). With 2 bases removed from V and 1 base from J, the gap between germline ends came to 14 bases. This CDR3 spans 16 amino acids. The germline gives CDR1 MNHEY, CDR2 SVGAGI. In its sample, this clonotype is medium-sized (0.01 to 0.1%). Its matching antigen is unknown.

Source material: CD4+ T cells from blood, cultured in vitro. The receptor comes from a human donor who had recovered from COVID-19. The gene calls are TRBV6-5 and TRBJ1-1; D gene unclear. CDR3 sequence (DNA): TGTGCCAGCAGTTACGGGAGGAAAGGAGGGAACACTGAAGCTTTCTTT. It translates to CASSYGRKGGNTEAFF.